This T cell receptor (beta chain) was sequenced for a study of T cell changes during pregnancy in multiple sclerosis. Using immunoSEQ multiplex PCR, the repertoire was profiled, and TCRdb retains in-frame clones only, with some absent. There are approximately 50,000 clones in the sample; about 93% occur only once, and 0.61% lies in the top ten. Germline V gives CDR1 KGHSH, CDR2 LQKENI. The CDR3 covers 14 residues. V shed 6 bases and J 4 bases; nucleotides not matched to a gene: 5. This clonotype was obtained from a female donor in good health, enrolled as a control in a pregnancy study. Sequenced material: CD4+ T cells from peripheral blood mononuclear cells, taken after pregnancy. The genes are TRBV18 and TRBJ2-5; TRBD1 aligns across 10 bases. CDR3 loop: CASSPGQGRETQYF. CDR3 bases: TGTGCCAGCTCTCCGGGACAGGGGAGAGAGACCCAGTACTTC.